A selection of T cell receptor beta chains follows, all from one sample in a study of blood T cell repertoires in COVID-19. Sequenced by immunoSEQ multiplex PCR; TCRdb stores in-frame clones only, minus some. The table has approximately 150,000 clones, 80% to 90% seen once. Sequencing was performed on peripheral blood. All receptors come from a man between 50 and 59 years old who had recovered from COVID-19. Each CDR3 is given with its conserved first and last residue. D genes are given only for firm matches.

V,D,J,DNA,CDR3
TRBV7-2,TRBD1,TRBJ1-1,TGTGCCAGCAGCGCGGGACAGGGCATGAACACTGAAGCTTTCTTT,CASSAGQGMNTEAFF
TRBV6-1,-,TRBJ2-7,TGTGCCAGCAGTGAGGTGGCCTCCTACGAGCAGTACTTC,CASSEVASYEQYF
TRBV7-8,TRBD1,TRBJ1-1,TGTGCCAGCAGCTTATGGGACAGGAACACTGAAGCTTTCTTT,CASSLWDRNTEAFF
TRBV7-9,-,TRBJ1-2,TGTGCCAGCAGCCCGCACCTCATCGACAGGCCAGCTAACTATGGCTACACCTTC,CASSPHLIDRPANYGYTF
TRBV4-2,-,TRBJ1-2,TGTGCCAGCAGCCAAGAGACAAGGCGGGGTGGCTACACCTTC,CASSQETRRGGYTF
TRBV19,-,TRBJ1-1,TGTGCCAGTAGTATAGTCGGCGCCAGGGTCGGTTACATGAACACTGAAGCTTTCTTT,CASSIVGARVGYMNTEAFF
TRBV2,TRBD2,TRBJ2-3,TGTGCCAGCAGACGAACTCTAGCGGGCCGCACAGATACGCAGTATTTT,CASRRTLAGRTDTQYF
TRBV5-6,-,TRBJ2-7,TGTGCCAGCAGCCCGTCCGGGACAAGGATCTTTGAGCAGTACTTC,CASSPSGTRIFEQYF
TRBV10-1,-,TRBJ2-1,TGCGCCAGCAGTGAGGGGGGGGGCTTAAATGAGCAGTTCTTC,CASSEGGGLNEQFF
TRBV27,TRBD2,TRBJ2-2,TGTGCCAGCGGGGGGGTCGGCACCGGGGAGCTGTTTTTT,CASGGVGTGELFF
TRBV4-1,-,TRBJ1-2,TGCGCCAGCAGCCAATCAAGGGCAGGGCCCTATGGCTACACCTTC,CASSQSRAGPYGYTF
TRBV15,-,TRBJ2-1,TGTGCCACCAGCCCTGACGTGGGGGCTTACAATGAGCAGTTCTTC,CATSPDVGAYNEQFF
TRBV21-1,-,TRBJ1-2,TGTGCCAGCAGTTCCCCAGGAGGAAAAGGCTATGGCTACACCTTC,CASSSPGGKGYGYTF
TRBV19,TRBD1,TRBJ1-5,TGTGCCAGTAGTATAGGGGGAGGACAGGGTAGTCAGCCCCAGCATTTT,CASSIGGGQGSQPQHF
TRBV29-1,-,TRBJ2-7,TGCAGCGTTGATAGCGGCTCCTACGAGCAGTACTTC,CSVDSGSYEQYF
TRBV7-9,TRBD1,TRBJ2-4,TGTGCCAGCAGCACCCGGGACAGTGCAGGCTTAGGGAACATTCAGTACTTC,CASSTRDSAGLGNIQYF
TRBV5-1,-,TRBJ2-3,TGCGCCAGCAGCTTGGGTCCCAGGGCAGCGGATACGCAGTATTTT,CASSLGPRAADTQYF
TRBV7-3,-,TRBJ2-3,TGTGCCAGCAGCTTAGACAGGAGAGATACGCAGTATTTT,CASSLDRRDTQYF
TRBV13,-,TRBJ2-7,TGTGCCAGCAGCACAGGGAACTCCTACGAGCAGTACTTC,CASSTGNSYEQYF
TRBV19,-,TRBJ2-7,TGTGCCAGTAGTCCCCGCCAGCCGGGAGAGCAGTACTTC,CASSPRQPGEQYF
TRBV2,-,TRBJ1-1,TGTGCCAGCAGACAGGGTATGAACACTGAAGCTTTCTTT,CASRQGMNTEAFF
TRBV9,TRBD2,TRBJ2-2,TGTGCCAGCAGCGGGGAAGCGGGGGGGCGAGGCACCGGGGAGCTGTTTTTT,CASSGEAGGRGTGELFF
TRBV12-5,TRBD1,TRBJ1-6,TGTGCTAGTGGTATCGGGACAGGGGTAAATTCACCCCTCCACTTT,CASGIGTGVNSPLHF
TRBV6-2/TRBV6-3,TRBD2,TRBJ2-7,TGTGCCAGCAGTTACCGACTAGCGGGGGGGCCCCTCTACGAGCAGTACTTC,CASSYRLAGGPLYEQYF
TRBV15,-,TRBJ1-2,TGTGCCACCAGCAGAGATGAGATCGGCTACACCTTC,CATSRDEIGYTF
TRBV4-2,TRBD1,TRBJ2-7,TGTGCCAGCAGCCGGGACAGGAGGCAGGGCTACGAGCAGTACTTC,CASSRDRRQGYEQYF
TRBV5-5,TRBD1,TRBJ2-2,TGTGCCAGCAGCTCACCGGGACAGGAACGTCTCACCGGGGAGCTGTTTTTT,CASSSPGQERLTGELFF
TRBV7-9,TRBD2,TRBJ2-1,TGTGCCAGCAGCTGGGAGCGGGGTGGGTTAGATGAGCAGTTCTTC,CASSWERGGLDEQFF
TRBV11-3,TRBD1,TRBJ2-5,TGTGCCAGCAGCTCGATCACAGGGGGCGCGACCCAGTACTTC,CASSSITGGATQYF